Listed below are T cell receptor beta chains from one sample, sequenced in a study of blood T cells in healthy people across ages. TCRdb ran MiXCR on the 5' RACE reads and lists one entry per CDR3 protein. The sample shows more than 1,000,000 distinct CDR3 sequences, 20% to 25% of them seen only once. These data were also reused for a study on T cells of mothers and their children.

Sequenced input: blood. All receptors come from a girl aged 2 to 10 in good health. Each CDR3 is given with its conserved first and last residue. A clone size is listed for some rows: how often the clone was seen (once, few, many), or a class if it is expanded.

CASSQDPYDRGGSPLHF,TRBV4-3,-
CASSNGKGGRKETQYF,TRBV7-9,-
CASSPGPSDTEAFF,TRBV7-9,few
CASSLSRETAEQYF,TRBV6-5,few
CASSYDWDTFYDYTF,TRBV6-5,-
CASSPALTDTQYF,TRBV7-2,-
CASSYWTGDEKLFF,TRBV6-5,-
CASSPEGVADYGYTF,TRBV5-4,-
CASSLWKLAKNIQYF,TRBV5-5,few
CASSFTSGGPVEQFF,TRBV4-3,-
CASSMMSSGILPEAFF,TRBV19,-
CASSSEGGYGYTF,TRBV7-2,few
CSAVELAGGYEQYF,TRBV20-1,-
CSDGLSTEAFF,TRBV29-1,-
CSVVRSDSPYEQYF,TRBV29-1,few
CASSRDSTGGELFF,TRBV3-1,-
CASSQAPGVENSPLHF,TRBV3-1,once
CSGFTLQETQYF,TRBV29-1,-
CASSLRANYGYTF,TRBV12-3/TRBV12-4,many
CSVVAGTDYEQYF,TRBV29-1,few
CASSSRAAGANVLTF,TRBV27,few
CATSGQGKEYEQYF,TRBV27,few
CASSLGVRTSGVEQFF,TRBV7-2,few
CASSASTNTEAFF,TRBV6-4,once
CASSFLTGLAGISYEQYF,TRBV27,-
CASSFRLAGEHTGELFF,TRBV7-8,-
CASSQGPPGAAGELFF,TRBV5-6,-
CASSITFGSNTEAFF,TRBV19,few
CASSQAVYEQYF,TRBV3-1,few
CASGYGSEQYF,TRBV12-5,-
CASSFLSFGTAIYLYEQYF,TRBV28,few